The 32 T cell receptor beta chains reported below all come from one sample, sequenced in a study of blood T cell repertoires in COVID-19. TCRdb's table, derived via immunoSEQ multiplex PCR, lists solely in-frame clones and lacks some. Here the sample spans about 36,000 clones, over 75% being singletons. The sample taken for sequencing was peripheral blood. The receptor set was obtained from a human donor in a cohort sampled during active or convalescent COVID-19. The donor label of this sample is uncertain.

The table lists this clone with a count of one. CDR3 in DNA: TGTGCCATTTCAAGGGGGCTGGGGGGCAGCTCTGGGGCCAACGTCCTGACTTTC. Translating it yields CAISRGLGGSSGANVLTF. J is TRBJ2-6 and V is TRBV28; a weak D match, TRBD1 (7 bases). Germline CDR1 MDHEN, CDR2 SYDVKM. V was clipped by 10 bases and J by 0 bases, with 22 bases between them. The CDR3 is 18 amino acids. The full variable domain, rest sourced from reference TRBV28 and TRBJ2-6, is DVKVTQSSRYLVKRTGEKVFLECVQDMDHENMFWYRQDPGLGLRLIYFSYDVKMKEKGDIPEGYSVSREKKERFSLILESASTNQTSMYLCAISRGLGGSSGANVLTFGAGSRLTVL.

This clone is a singleton in its sample. This rearrangement joins TRBV19 to TRBJ2-1; possible D gene TRBD2, 6 bases. V gave up 3 bases and J gave up 8 bases, with 17 bases separating them. Germline loops: CDR1 LNHDA, CDR2 SQIVND (reference sequence). CDR3 length equals 15 residues. CDR3 sequence (DNA): TGTGCCAGTAGTATCGGAGGCGGGACTTTGCATGAGCAGTTCTTC. It codes for CASSIGGGTLHEQFF.

The CDR3 region is CASSMTSGSGNEQFF. CDR3 in DNA: TGTGCCAGCAGCATGACTAGCGGGAGTGGGAATGAGCAGTTCTTC. V gene TRBV7-3 combines with J gene TRBJ2-1, with 12 bases that match TRBD2. Germline CDR1 is SGHTA and CDR2 is FQGTGA. V trimming: 5 bases; J trimming: 7 bases; junction bases outside the gene matches: 6. The length of the CDR3 is 15 residues.

CDR3 sequence (DNA): TGTGCCAGTAGTTCCGACCTACCAGGGGACGGGGAGCTGTTTTTT. Residues: CASSSDLPGDGELFF. V is TRBV19 and J is TRBJ2-2; TRBD1 is a possible D gene (6 bases). The CDR3 spans 15 residues. V lost 5 bases, J lost 7 bases, and 17 bases lay in between. Germline values: CDR1 LNHDA, CDR2 SQIVND (reference sequence).

This clone has only one observation. CDR3 amino acids: CASSSGDRRSSGNTIYF. In nucleotides, the CDR3 is TGTGCCAGCAGCTCAGGGGACAGGCGATCCTCTGGAAACACCATATATTTT. The chain combines TRBV7-2 with TRBJ1-3, with 8 bases aligning to TRBD1. Germline V gene lookup returns CDR1 SGHTA and CDR2 FQGNSA. V trimming: 4 bases; J trimming: 0 bases; junction bases outside the gene matches: 8. The CDR3 consists of 17 residues.

This clone was counted a few times. The chain combines TRBV19 with TRBJ1-5, with D possibly matching TRBD1 (5 bases). This CDR3 comprises 14 residues. From germline, CDR1 is LNHDA and CDR2 SQIVND (reference sequence). Trimming cost V 4 bases and J 7 bases, with 14 bases left between them. The CDR3, as DNA: TGTGCCAGTAGTAACAGGCAGGGCGCCCAGCCCCAGCATTTT. Amino acids: CASSNRQGAQPQHF.

The chain links TRBV18 to TRBJ1-1, with 7 nucleotides matching TRBD1. In germline, CDR1 is KGHSH, CDR2 LQKENI. V dropped 2 bases and J dropped 0; count of bases not matched to a gene: 3. CDR3 size: 15 residues. The CDR3 DNA follows: TGTGCCAGCTCACCAGTCAGGGGGTTGAACACTGAAGCTTTCTTT. Its protein product is CASSPVRGLNTEAFF.

The chain links TRBV4-3 to TRBJ1-2, with D tentatively TRBD1 (5 bases). CDR3 size: 14 residues. The V and J ends lost 1 base and 5 bases respectively, with 11 bases between them. Germline V CDR1 and CDR2: LGHNA, YSLEER. CDR3: CASSQVPGYYGYTF. The CDR3 bases are TGCGCCAGCAGCCAAGTACCAGGGTATTATGGCTACACCTTC.

The genes are TRBV14 and TRBJ2-1; no clear D. Trimming left V 0 bases short and J 6 bases short, with 9 bases between. Germline CDR1 is SGHDN and CDR2 is FVKESK. CDR3 length: 14 residues. The CDR3 spells CASSQDPISNEQFF. The CDR3 bases are TGTGCCAGCAGCCAAGATCCTATCTCCAATGAGCAGTTCTTC.

The J gene is TRBJ2-7, the V gene TRBV27, with 9 bases aligning to TRBD1. Germline values: CDR1 MNHEY, CDR2 SMNVEV (reference sequence). Trimming removed 3 bases from V and 6 bases from J; junction bases left unmatched: 6. The CDR3 contains 14 residues. CDR3: CASSLDRGDGEQYF. CDR3 nucleotides: TGTGCCAGCAGTTTGGACAGGGGTGATGGCGAGCAGTACTTC.

V gene TRBV7-8 combines with J gene TRBJ1-5; the D is unclear. V was clipped by 5 bases and J by 0 bases, with 5 bases between them. This CDR3 contains 13 residues. CDR1 is SGHVS and CDR2 is FQNEAQ in the germline V gene. CDR3 sequence reads: CASSPISNQPQHF. CDR3 DNA: TGTGCCAGCAGCCCTATTAGCAATCAGCCCCAGCATTTT. The variable domain in full, with the rest retrieved from reference TRBV7-8 and TRBJ1-5, is GAGVSQSPRYKVAKRGQDVALRCDPISGHVSLFWYQQALGQGPEFLTYFQNEAQLDKSGLPSDRFFAERPEGSVSTLKIQRTQQEDSAVYLCASSPISNQPQHFGDGTRLSIL.

The chain carries TRBV30 and TRBJ1-2, with a weak D call TRBD1 (6 bases). V dropped 5 bases and J dropped 4 bases, with 17 bases sitting between them. Germline-derived CDR1 and CDR2 are GTSNPN and SVGIG (reference sequence). The CDR3 totals 14 residues. This CDR3 is CAWDHRERSYGYTF. The CDR3 DNA follows: TGTGCCTGGGATCACAGGGAGAGGAGCTATGGCTACACCTTC.

On this clone: This same CDR3 is encoded by further DNA sequences in the sample. The chain recombines TRBV30 with TRBJ1-2; 7 positions agree with TRBD1. The CDR3 is 11 residues long. Germline CDR1 GTSNPN, CDR2 SVGIG (reference sequence). J lost 8 bases, V lost 0 bases, and 0 bases had no gene match. This CDR3 is CAWSVQGGYTF. CDR3 bases: TGTGCCTGGAGTGTACAGGGGGGCTACACCTTC.

The chain carries TRBV3-1 (or the pseudogene TRBV3-2) and TRBJ2-7; no clear D gene. CDR1 and CDR2 from the germline V gene are LGHDT and YNNKEL (reference sequence). The CDR3 totals 15 residues. V was shortened by 4 bases and J by 2 bases, with 15 bases between the two germline ends. This chain's CDR3 is CASSPTRLATYEQYF. The CDR3 nucleotides are TGTGCCAGCAGCCCGACGAGACTGGCTACCTACGAGCAGTACTTC.

The rearrangement uses TRBV7-8 and TRBJ1-6; TRBD1 might be the D (6 bases). This CDR3 is 14 amino acids long. Per germline, CDR1 SGHVS and CDR2 FQNEAQ. Trimming took off 8 bases at V and 10 bases at J, with 18 bases between the two ends. The CDR3 sequence is CASSLDSGHSPLHF. In DNA, the CDR3 is TGTGCCAGCTCCCTGGACTCGGGACACTCACCCCTCCACTTT.

This chain connects TRBV5-1 to TRBJ1-4; possibly TRBD1 for D (5 bases). Germline V lookup: CDR1 SGHRS, CDR2 YFSETQ. The ends were cut back, 4 bases at V and 2 bases at J, with 12 bases in the middle. This CDR3 comprises 15 residues. CDR3 sequence reads: CASSGGIGTNEKLFF. The CDR3 DNA is TGCGCCAGCAGCGGGGGGATTGGGACTAATGAAAAACTGTTTTTT.

The chain joins TRBV7-6 to TRBJ2-3, with no clear D. The CDR3 contains 15 residues. Trimming took off 4 bases at V and 8 bases at J, with 19 bases between the two ends. The germline V gene has CDR1 SGHVS and CDR2 FNYEAQ. The CDR3 is CASSYTTAGSGTQYF. CDR3 sequence (DNA): TGTGCCAGCAGCTACACGACGGCAGGATCTGGTACGCAGTATTTT. Full variable domain (missing parts from reference TRBV7-6 and TRBJ2-3): GAGVSQSPRYKVTKRGQDVALRCDPISGHVSLYWYRQALGQGPEFLTYFNYEAQQDKSGLPNDRFSAERPEGSISTLTIQRTEQRDSAMYRCASSYTTAGSGTQYFGPGTRLTVL.

V and J are TRBV13 and TRBJ2-5; D not resolved. Germline V gene data show CDR1 as PRHDT and CDR2 as FYEKMQ (reference sequence). CDR3 length: 11 amino acids. V was shortened by 6 bases and J by 3 bases, with 5 bases between the two germline ends. The CDR3 DNA is TGTGCCAGCAGGCCTAAAGAGACCCAGTACTTC. This gives the protein CASRPKETQYF.

The chain couples TRBV7-9 to TRBJ2-7, with TRBD2 matching over 8 bases. V trimming: 8 bases; J trimming: 4 bases; junction bases outside the gene matches: 13. Germline V gene lookup returns CDR1 SEHNR and CDR2 FQNEAQ (reference sequence). This CDR3 has 15 residues. The CDR3 is CASSTGRVAGYEQYF. The CDR3 DNA reads TGTGCCAGCTCTACCGGCAGGGTAGCGGGATACGAGCAGTACTTC.

The V call is TRBV7-2, the J call TRBJ2-3, with a possible D match to TRBD2 (6 bases). The V end lost 5 bases, the J end lost 4 bases, and 16 bases lay between the germline ends. The CDR3 is 15 residues long. Germline values: CDR1 SGHTA, CDR2 FQGNSA. The CDR3 DNA reads as TGTGCCAGCAGCCCCAGGAGGGTTGGCCCAGATACGCAGTATTTT. Translating it yields CASSPRRVGPDTQYF.

This clone was detected only a few times. V is TRBV9 and J is TRBJ2-1; D unresolved. The germline V gene encodes CDR1 SGDLS and CDR2 YYNGEE. Trimming left V 2 bases short and J 2 bases short, with 2 bases between. The CDR3 has 12 residues. The CDR3 spells CASSVTYNEQFF. CDR3 nucleotide sequence: TGTGCCAGCAGCGTTACCTACAATGAGCAGTTCTTC.

This chain links TRBV6-2 or TRBV6-3 with TRBJ2-3; the D is unclear. CDR3 length: 13 residues. CDR1 and CDR2 from the germline V gene are MNHEY and SVGEGT. Between the trimmed V and J ends, which lost 2 bases and 3 bases, there was a span of 6 bases. The CDR3 DNA reads TGTGCCAGCAGTTACCCGGAGACAGATACGCAGTATTTT. Translated, it gives CASSYPETDTQYF.

Remarks on this clone: One end of the junction is discordant with germline, which a read error may explain. CDR3 coding DNA: TGTGCCAGCAGCTCGGCGGGAGGGCCCCTCTTC. Its protein product is CASSSAGGPLF. The genes are TRBV7-6 and TRBJ2-1; 9 bases line up with TRBD2. Germline loops: CDR1 SGHVS, CDR2 FNYEAQ. The CDR3 loop spans 11 amino acids.

The gene calls are TRBV2 and TRBJ2-2; 7 bases are shared with TRBD1. Germline-derived CDR1 and CDR2 are SNHLY and FYNNEI. This CDR3 is 16 amino acids long. Trimming removed 6 bases from V and 5 bases from J; junction bases left unmatched: 12. CDR3 DNA: TGTGCCAGCAGGCATAGGACAGGATCGGGGACCGGGGAGCTGTTTTTT. It is translated as CASRHRTGSGTGELFF.

This sequence joins TRBV5-1 and TRBJ2-5; 14 bases are shared with TRBD2. Germline V CDR1 and CDR2: SGHRS, YFSETQ. The CDR3 loop spans 14 amino acids. Losses at the gene ends were 7 bases for V and 3 bases for J; bases not matched to a gene: 2. The CDR3 DNA sequence: TGCGCCAGCTCGACTAGCGGGAGGGAAGAGACCCAGTACTTC. This codes for CASSTSGREETQYF.

The genes are TRBV6-5 and TRBJ2-3, with TRBD2 matching over 9 bases. Germline V gene lookup returns CDR1 MNHEY and CDR2 SVGAGI. This CDR3 has 15 residues. J gave up 2 bases and V 4 bases, and 4 bases lay outside the gene matches. The CDR3 is CASSWLAGNTDTQYF. CDR3 nucleotide sequence: TGTGCCAGCAGTTGGCTAGCGGGAAACACAGATACGCAGTATTTT.

This chain connects TRBV30 to TRBJ2-3; 9 bases map to TRBD2. This CDR3 is 14 amino acids long. Germline V gene lookup returns CDR1 GTSNPN and CDR2 SVGIG (reference sequence). The trim removed 6 bases at V and 4 bases at J, leaving 8 bases unmatched. The chain's CDR3 is CACPVAGVSDTQYF. CDR3 sequence (DNA): TGTGCCTGCCCTGTAGCGGGAGTTTCAGATACGCAGTATTTT.

The genes are TRBV4-2 and TRBJ2-5, with D tentatively TRBD1 (6 bases). The germline gives CDR1 LGHNA, CDR2 YNFKEQ. The length of the CDR3 is 16 residues. Deletions cut 3 bases from V and 3 bases from J, with 17 bases between. The CDR3: CASSQYRDQIKETQYF. CDR3 nucleotides: TGTGCCAGCAGCCAGTACAGGGACCAAATTAAAGAGACCCAGTACTTC.

This clone was seen at least ten times. V usage is TRBV30 and J usage is TRBJ2-2; 9 nucleotides line up with TRBD2. After removal of 2 bases from V and 7 bases from J, the junction contained 8 bases not matched to a gene. This CDR3 spans 15 amino acids. Germline V gene sequence: CDR1 GTSNPN, CDR2 SVGIG (reference sequence). CDR3 bases: TGTGCCTGGAGTAGGGTAGCGGGAGCGGTCGGGGAGCTGTTTTTT. It translates to CAWSRVAGAVGELFF.

CDR3 protein: CASRPGTGDSEAFF. Written as DNA, the CDR3 is TGTGCCAGCAGGCCCGGGACAGGGGATTCCGAAGCTTTCTTT. V gene TRBV2 combines with J gene TRBJ1-1; the match to TRBD1 covers 10 bases. Germline-derived CDR1 and CDR2 are SNHLY and FYNNEI. V was clipped by 6 bases and J by 8 bases; unmatched bases: 9. The CDR3 is made up of 14 amino acids.

The V call is TRBV5-1, the J call TRBJ2-3; 9 bases agree with TRBD2. Germline CDR1 and CDR2: SGHRS and YFSETQ. The V and J ends lost 2 bases and 2 bases, in that order; junction bases with no gene match: 6. This CDR3 spans 16 amino acids. The CDR3 region has the DNA TGCGCCAGCAGCTTACTAGCGGGTGACTACACAGATACGCAGTATTTT. This codes for CASSLLAGDYTDTQYF.

V gene TRBV11-2 combines with J gene TRBJ2-1; TRBD2 aligns across 11 bases. Germline V gene lookup returns CDR1 SGHAT and CDR2 FQNNGV. With V trimmed by 2 bases and J by 4 bases, 1 base remained unmatched. CDR3 size: 15 residues. In DNA form, the CDR3 reads TGTGCCAGCAGCTTATTAGCGGGAGGGTACAATGAGCAGTTCTTC. Protein: CASSLLAGGYNEQFF.